The clone carrying this TCR beta chain qualifies as large. Its cognate antigen is unknown. Study-wide results and caveats: Tumor memory CD4+ T cell TCR gene usage was found to cluster with blood and lymph node memory CD4+ cells and with lymph node naive CD4+ cells. Approximately 13% of tumor Treg sequences matched naive CD4+ cells.

The CDR3 length is 13 residues. V dropped 5 bases and J dropped 4 bases, with 11 bases sitting between them. TRBV12-4/TRBJ1-2 clonotypes were amplified with adaptor-ligated barcode primers. TCRdb ran MiXCR on the multiplex PCR reads and lists one entry per CDR3 protein. The sample has 1,000 to 1,500 distinct CDR3 sequences, more than 20% seen once; the top ten hold approximately 20%. Naive CD4+ T cells were purified with Tregs depleted by CD25. The sequence was collected from a female donor with breast cancer. The specimen sequenced was naive CD4+ T cells sorted from blood. Documented subset: naive CD4+ T cells, CD4+CD45RA+CD25-. The chain uses TRBV12-3 or TRBV12-4 and TRBJ1-2; D possibly corresponds to TRBD1 (5 bases). The CDR3 coding sequence is TGTGCCAGCAGTCACGGGGCGGGCTATGGCTACACCTTC. This translates into CASSHGAGYGYTF.